The clone carrying this T cell receptor (beta chain) was found once. Its specificity is unknown. This record belongs to a study of shared clonotypes between healthy human individuals. Germline-derived CDR1 and CDR2 are MNHNS and SASEGT. V shed 0 bases and J shed 2 bases, with 11 bases lying between them. This CDR3 is 16 amino acids long. TCRdb's table, derived via immunoSEQ multiplex PCR, lists solely in-frame clones and lacks some. The sample yields about 1.4 million clones, 95% to 97% seen once. Overall study findings and caveats: Richness estimates generally favored naive over memory subsets. Some clonotypes were shared by all four sorted-subset donors, while others were not shared. The non-shared ones had lower generation probabilities than the shared ones. Naive CD4 clonotype sharing across a handful of donors was approximately 5%.

The chain combines TRBV6-1 with TRBJ2-1; perhaps TRBD2 as D (5 bases). Sequencing was performed on naive CD4+ T cells sorted from blood. Subset meaning: CD45RA+ positively selected. This TCR came from a man aged 25-45 years in good health. The CDR3 here is CASSEAAGIPYNEQFF. CDR3 in DNA: TGTGCCAGCAGTGAAGCGGCGGGTATCCCCTACAATGAGCAGTTCTTC.